A selection of T cell receptor beta chains follows, all from one sample in a study of shared clonotypes between healthy human individuals. The table came from immunoSEQ multiplex PCR; TCRdb's copy has only in-frame clones and leaves some out. The data show about 520,000 clones, with about 78% seen just once and more than 10% held by the top ten. The source material was PBMCs. The source of these receptors is a woman between 40 and 55 years old in good health. Some clones in this sample may be carry-over from other donors' samples. Both conserved end residues are part of each CDR3. D genes are given only for firm matches. Size tells how often a clone was seen (once, few, many) or the class of an expanded clone, and some rows leave it out.

j_call: TRBJ2-7; v_call: TRBV4-1; d_call: -; cdr3_length: 14; clone_size: -; cdr3_aa: CASSQRDGSYEQYF; cdr3_nt: TGCGCCAGCAGCCAACGGGACGGGTCCTACGAGCAGTACTTC
j_call: TRBJ2-5; v_call: TRBV6-6; d_call: -; cdr3_length: 13; clone_size: -; cdr3_aa: CASSYSSRETQYF; cdr3_nt: TGTGCCAGCAGTTACTCGAGTCGGGAGACCCAGTACTTC
j_call: TRBJ2-3; v_call: TRBV2; d_call: TRBD2; cdr3_length: 15; clone_size: many; cdr3_aa: CATPGGAGSTDTQYF; cdr3_nt: TGTGCCACCCCGGGGGGGGCGGGAAGCACAGATACGCAGTATTTT
j_call: TRBJ2-7; v_call: TRBV28; d_call: TRBD2; cdr3_length: 15; clone_size: -; cdr3_aa: CASSSPSGRRGEQYF; cdr3_nt: TGTGCCAGCAGTTCCCCTAGCGGGAGGAGGGGCGAGCAGTACTTC
j_call: TRBJ2-3; v_call: TRBV28; d_call: TRBD1; cdr3_length: 15; clone_size: -; cdr3_aa: CASSFRGQGADTQYF; cdr3_nt: TGTGCCAGCAGTTTTAGGGGACAGGGGGCAGATACGCAGTATTTT
j_call: TRBJ2-7; v_call: TRBV28; d_call: -; cdr3_length: 13; clone_size: -; cdr3_aa: CASTSGGAYEQYF; cdr3_nt: TGTGCCAGCACCAGTGGCGGGGCCTACGAGCAGTACTTC
j_call: TRBJ1-1; v_call: TRBV6-1; d_call: -; cdr3_length: 17; clone_size: -; cdr3_aa: CASSEAQGRVYDTEAFF; cdr3_nt: TGTGCCAGCAGTGAAGCGCAGGGTCGGGTCTACGACACTGAAGCTTTCTTT
j_call: TRBJ2-5; v_call: TRBV5-4; d_call: -; cdr3_length: 17; clone_size: -; cdr3_aa: CASSLNGRGSLKETQYF; cdr3_nt: TGTGCCAGCAGCTTGAACGGCAGGGGAAGCCTTAAAGAGACCCAGTACTTC
j_call: TRBJ2-1; v_call: TRBV29-1; d_call: TRBD2; cdr3_length: 15; clone_size: once; cdr3_aa: CSVVRGLAGSNEQFF; cdr3_nt: TGCAGCGTTGTCAGGGGACTAGCGGGATCTAATGAGCAGTTCTTC
j_call: TRBJ2-2; v_call: TRBV4-2; d_call: -; cdr3_length: 15; clone_size: -; cdr3_aa: CASSQGQVITGELFF; cdr3_nt: TGTGCCAGCAGCCAAGGACAGGTGATCACCGGGGAGCTGTTTTTT
j_call: TRBJ2-2; v_call: TRBV7-7; d_call: -; cdr3_length: 15; clone_size: -; cdr3_aa: CASSFKDSNTGELFF; cdr3_nt: TGTGCTAGCAGCTTCAAGGACAGCAACACCGGGGAGCTGTTTTTT
j_call: TRBJ1-5; v_call: TRBV29-1; d_call: -; cdr3_length: 12; clone_size: -; cdr3_aa: CSVGELDQPQHF; cdr3_nt: TGCAGCGTTGGTGAACTGGATCAGCCCCAGCATTTT